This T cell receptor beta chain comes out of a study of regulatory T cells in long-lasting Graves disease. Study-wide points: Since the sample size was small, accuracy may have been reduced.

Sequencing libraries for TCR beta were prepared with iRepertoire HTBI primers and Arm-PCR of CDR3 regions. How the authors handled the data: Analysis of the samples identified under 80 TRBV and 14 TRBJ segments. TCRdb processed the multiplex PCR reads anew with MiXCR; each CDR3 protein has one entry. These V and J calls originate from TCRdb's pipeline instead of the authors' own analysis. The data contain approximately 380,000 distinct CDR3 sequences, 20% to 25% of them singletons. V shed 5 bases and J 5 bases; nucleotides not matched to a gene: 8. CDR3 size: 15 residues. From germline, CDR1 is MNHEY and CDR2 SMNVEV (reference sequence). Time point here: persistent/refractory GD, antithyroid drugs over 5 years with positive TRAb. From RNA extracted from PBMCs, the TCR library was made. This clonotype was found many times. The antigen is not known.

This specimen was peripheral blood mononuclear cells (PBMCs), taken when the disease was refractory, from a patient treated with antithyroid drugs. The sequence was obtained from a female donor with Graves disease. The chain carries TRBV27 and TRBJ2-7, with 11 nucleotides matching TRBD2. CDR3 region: CASSRTSGSYDEQYF. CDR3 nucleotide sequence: TGTGCCAGCAGTCGTACTAGCGGGAGTTACGACGAGCAGTACTTC.